This TCR beta chain emerged from a study of cytomegalovirus exposure and HLA in healthy donors. A remark on this clone: The antigen is not known.

V trimming: 0 bases; J trimming: 1 base; junction bases outside the gene matches: 3. The CDR3 covers 16 residues. Germline assignment: CDR1 SGHDT and CDR2 YYEEEE. PCR involved 60 Vbeta and 13 Jbeta primers. Sequencing used immunoSEQ multiplex PCR; TCRdb keeps in-frame clones, though not all of them. There are about 170,000 clones in the sample; 75% to 85% occur only once, and less than 2.5% lies in the top ten. Study conclusions and caveats: Apparent HLA restriction characterized most CMV-associated TCR beta chains in a later analysis.

Sample: PBMCs. The TCR originated in a woman in her forties or fifties in good health and CMV-seronegative. The chain is built from TRBV5-6 and TRBJ2-3; 9 nucleotides line up with TRBD2. CDR3 residues: CASSLAGTSRTDTQYF. CDR3 nucleotides: TGTGCCAGCAGCTTGGCCGGGACTAGCCGCACAGATACGCAGTATTTT.